What follows are 11 T cell receptor beta chains derived from one specimen sequenced in a study of human T cells and chemical hapten exposure. Time point meaning: healthy volunteer bleed at 6 weeks. The total RNA was obtained from whole blood that was not fractionated. In TCRdb, the RACE reads were re-called with MiXCR into one record per CDR3 protein. The table includes about 82,000 distinct CDR3 sequences, approximately 8.6% detected once. Sequencing was carried out using whole blood. All receptors come from a male donor in good health. Some clones in this sample may be carry-over from other donors' samples.

In its sample, this clonotype was seen a few times. V is TRBV20-1 and J is TRBJ2-1; the D call may be TRBD1 or TRBD2 (5 bases each). The CDR3 is 14 residues long. With 4 bases removed from V and 4 bases from J, the gap between germline ends came to 14 bases. Germline CDR1 reads DFQATT; CDR2 reads SNEGSKA (reference sequence). The CDR3 loop reads CSAKFGTPYNEQFF. In DNA, the CDR3 is TGCAGTGCTAAATTCGGGACCCCATACAATGAGCAGTTCTTC.

CDR3 residues: CASSLVVAGFTDTQYF. CDR3 DNA sequence: TGTGCCAGCAGCTTAGTAGTAGCGGGATTCACAGATACGCAGTATTTT. The V gene is TRBV11-2, the J gene TRBJ2-3; 8 bases line up with TRBD2. V dropped 1 base and J dropped 2; count of bases not matched to a gene: 5. CDR1 SGHAT and CDR2 FQNNGV come from the germline V gene. This CDR3 has 16 residues.

The chain joins TRBV7-2 to TRBJ1-1, with a possible D match to TRBD1 (5 bases). The V end was cut by 0 bases, the J end by 6 bases, with 14 bases between. Germline loops: CDR1 SGHTA, CDR2 FQGNSA. This CDR3 region has 15 residues. The CDR3 DNA sequence: TGTGCCAGCAGCTTAGCGCGGTTGAGGGGTCCTGAAGCTTTCTTT. Translated, it gives CASSLARLRGPEAFF.

This clonotype was observed a few times. The rearrangement links TRBV6-2 or TRBV6-3 to TRBJ1-5; a weak D match, TRBD1 (6 bases). Germline V lookup: CDR1 MNHEY, CDR2 SVGEGT. The V and J ends lost 5 bases and 0 bases respectively, with 11 bases between them. The CDR3 is 15 amino acids. The CDR3 nucleotides are TGTGCCAGCAGTCACCGGGACAATAGCAATCAGCCCCAGCATTTT. Amino acid sequence: CASSHRDNSNQPQHF.

This clonotype was seen a few times. This rearrangement joins TRBV11-2 to TRBJ2-4; 8 bases match TRBD2. Germline CDR1 and CDR2: SGHAT and FQNNGV. Losses at the gene ends were 5 bases for V and 1 base for J; bases not matched to a gene: 13. This CDR3 contains 18 residues. The CDR3 loop reads CASSPLRSGGWAKNIQYF. The CDR3 bases are TGTGCCAGCAGCCCTCTGAGGAGCGGGGGATGGGCCAAAAACATTCAGTACTTC.

The table lists this clonotype with many counts. V is TRBV9 and J is TRBJ1-3; 7 bases are shared with TRBD1. Looked up from germline, CDR1 is SGDLS and CDR2 is YYNGEE. This CDR3 has 15 amino acids. V was clipped by 3 bases and J by 0 bases; unmatched bases: 3. In DNA form, the CDR3 reads TGTGCCAGCAGCGAGGACAGGAGCTCTGGAAACACCATATATTTT. Translated: CASSEDRSSGNTIYF.

The chain employs TRBV29-1 and TRBJ2-7, with 16 bases that match TRBD2. This CDR3 comprises 14 residues. V shed 6 bases and J 5 bases; nucleotides not matched to a gene: 4. Germline CDR1 and CDR2: SQVTM and ANQGSEA. DNA of the CDR3: TGCAGCGTGGAGGGACTAGCGGGGGGGCACGAGCAGTACTTC. It yields the protein CSVEGLAGGHEQYF.

This sequence joins TRBV7-2 and TRBJ2-1; D is possibly TRBD1 (5 bases). Trimming took 3 bases from V and 7 from J, leaving 13 bases between them. The CDR3 length is 14 residues. CDR1 and CDR2 from the germline V gene are SGHTA and FQGNSA. The CDR3 bases are TGTGCCAGCAGCTTGTGGCAGGGAAGGAATGAGCAGTTCTTC. It is translated as CASSLWQGRNEQFF.

This chain joins TRBV5-4 and TRBJ2-3; possibly TRBD1 for D (5 bases). The V end lost 0 bases, the J end lost 5 bases, and 10 bases lay between the germline ends. Germline CDR1 is SGHNT and CDR2 is YYREEE (reference sequence). The length of the CDR3 is 14 residues. CDR3 DNA: TGTGCCAGCAGCTTGGAAGGGGTGATAGATACGCAGTATTTT. Protein sequence: CASSLEGVIDTQYF.

This clonotype was detected a few times. The chain recombines TRBV4-1 with TRBJ1-5; D call uncertain. This CDR3 is 15 amino acids long. The V gene lost 0 bases and the J gene lost 3 bases, with 9 bases spanning the gap. CDR1 is MGHRA, CDR2 YSYEKL, per germline. CDR3 nucleotides: TGCGCCAGCAGCCAAGATAGGGCAGTCAATCAGCCCCAGCATTTT. Translation gives CASSQDRAVNQPQHF.

The genes are TRBV15 and TRBJ1-6; D is undetermined. The CDR3 consists of 14 residues. From germline, CDR1 is LNHNV and CDR2 YYDKDF (reference sequence). Trimming pared 5 bases from V and 7 bases from J, leaving 12 bases between. The CDR3 DNA reads as TGTGCCACCAGCGGCGGGTCTCAAAATTCACCCCTCCACTTT. It translates to CATSGGSQNSPLHF.